One and the same sample provided the 21 T cell receptor beta chains below, sequenced in a study of cytomegalovirus exposure and HLA in healthy donors. Both 60 Vbeta primers and 13 Jbeta primers went into the PCR. The data were produced by immunoSEQ multiplex PCR, yet TCRdb's version contains in-frame clones alone and is incomplete. The data show 120,000 to 150,000 clones, around 10% seen once. Sequenced: PBMCs. These receptors all stem from a male donor in good health and CMV-seronegative.

The chain carries TRBV7-8 and TRBJ2-5; 16 nucleotides match TRBD2. Germline-derived CDR1 and CDR2 are SGHVS and FQNEAQ. Trimming at V came to 2 bases and at J to 5 bases, leaving 2 bases not matched to a gene. The CDR3 contains 16 residues. CDR3 protein: CASSLTGLAGGETQYF. CDR3 sequence (DNA): TGTGCCAGCAGCTTAACGGGACTAGCGGGGGGGGAGACCCAGTACTTC.

This clone was seen only a few times. This sample includes further DNA sequences coding for the same CDR3. The chain has TRBV6-5 and TRBJ1-1, with D unclear. V was shortened by 0 bases and J by 0 bases, with 8 bases between the two germline ends. Germline CDR1 MNHEY, CDR2 SVGAGI. The CDR3 is 15 residues long. The CDR3 loop is CASSYSRGLNTEAFF. The CDR3 coding sequence is TGTGCCAGCAGTTACTCGCGGGGTTTGAACACTGAAGCTTTCTTT.

This clone was picked up a small number of times. This chain uses TRBV19 with TRBJ2-7; TRBD1 might be the D (6 bases). Trimming took 3 bases from V and 5 from J, leaving 23 bases between them. From germline, CDR1 is LNHDA and CDR2 SQIVND (reference sequence). This CDR3 spans 17 amino acids. The CDR3 region is CASSIEGVLGDYHEQYF. The CDR3 nucleotides read TGTGCCAGTAGTATCGAGGGGGTATTAGGGGATTACCACGAGCAGTACTTC.

This clone was picked up a small number of times. This chain uses TRBV29-1 with TRBJ1-5; D might be TRBD1 (5 bases). Trimming took off 8 bases at V and 6 bases at J, with 14 bases between the two ends. The CDR3 sequence is 12 residues long. Germline-derived CDR1 and CDR2 are SQVTM and ANQGSEA. The CDR3 spells CSIGTGSQPQHF. CDR3 bases: TGCAGCATTGGGACGGGGAGTCAGCCCCAGCATTTT.

This clone was seen more than once but under ten times. This chain links TRBV25-1 with TRBJ2-5; perhaps TRBD1 as D (6 bases). CDR1 MGHDK and CDR2 SYGVNS come from the germline V gene. The germline V and J ends were trimmed by 0 bases and 5 bases, with 10 bases remaining between them. CDR3 size: 14 residues. CDR3 loop: CASSEYHREETQYF. CDR3 nucleotides: TGTGCCAGCAGTGAATACCACAGGGAGGAGACCCAGTACTTC.

This clone occurred a few times. The chain has TRBV7-9 and TRBJ1-2; D is possibly TRBD1 (6 bases). V gave up 5 bases and J gave up 2 bases, with 18 bases separating them. This CDR3 has 16 residues. Germline CDR1 reads SEHNR; CDR2 reads FQNEAQ (reference sequence). The CDR3 region is CASSLSRDTLNYGYTF. The CDR3 region has the DNA TGTGCCAGCAGCCTTAGCCGGGACACCTTAAACTATGGCTACACCTTC.

This clone was found a few times. The V and J genes are TRBV7-3 and TRBJ2-5; 7 nucleotides line up with TRBD1. V shed 8 bases and J 2 bases; nucleotides not matched to a gene: 11. The germline gives CDR1 SGHTA, CDR2 FQGTGA. The CDR3 contains 15 residues. CDR3: CASARHGDSQETQYF. The CDR3 DNA is TGTGCCAGCGCCCGGCACGGGGACAGTCAAGAGACCCAGTACTTC.

This clone was picked up a small number of times. The rearrangement joins TRBV6-5 to TRBJ1-1, with no clear D. Germline V lookup: CDR1 MNHEY, CDR2 SVGAGI. The V and J ends lost 5 bases and 0 bases respectively, with 7 bases between them. This CDR3 spans 13 amino acids. CDR3 sequence reads: CASSLTLNTEAFF. CDR3 coding DNA: TGTGCCAGCAGTCTTACATTGAACACTGAAGCTTTCTTT.

V is TRBV14 and J is TRBJ2-6, with D perhaps matching TRBD1 (5 bases). The CDR3 extends over 16 amino acids. The ends were cut back, 3 bases at V and 0 bases at J, with 9 bases in the middle. Germline lookup yields CDR1 SGHDN and CDR2 FVKESK. In nucleotides, the CDR3 is TGTGCCAGCAGCCAGTACAGGTACTCTGGGGCCAACGTCCTGACTTTC. Its translation is CASSQYRYSGANVLTF.

This clone was observed a few times. The genes are TRBV4-3 and TRBJ2-3, with a possible D match to TRBD1 (7 bases). The CDR3 spans 18 residues. Per germline, CDR1 LGHNA and CDR2 YSLEER. The V and J ends lost 1 base and 4 bases respectively, with 21 bases between them. CDR3 sequence: CASSQGVLGQGGSDTQYF. CDR3 sequence (DNA): TGCGCCAGCAGCCAAGGGGTGCTGGGGCAGGGGGGTTCAGATACGCAGTATTTT.

V and J are TRBV7-9 and TRBJ2-7; D is undetermined. The V gene lost 2 bases and the J gene lost 3 bases, with 14 bases spanning the gap. This CDR3 contains 15 residues. Germline lookup yields CDR1 SEHNR and CDR2 FQNEAQ (reference sequence). The DNA for the CDR3 is TGTGCCAGCAGCTTAATGACACAGCAACACTACGAGCAGTACTTC. It yields the protein CASSLMTQQHYEQYF.

The V gene is TRBV28, the J gene TRBJ1-2; no definite D call. The V gene's germline CDR1 is MDHEN and CDR2 SYDVKM. Trimming cost V 2 bases and J 0 bases, with 10 bases left between them. The CDR3 spans 15 residues. CDR3 loop: CASSLRSGANYGYTF. The CDR3 nucleotides are TGTGCCAGCAGTTTAAGGAGTGGAGCTAACTATGGCTACACCTTC.

There are a few counts of this clone. The gene calls are TRBV9 and TRBJ1-2, with 7 bases fitting TRBD1. In germline, CDR1 is SGDLS, CDR2 YYNGEE. Trimming removed 4 bases from V and 7 bases from J; junction bases left unmatched: 10. CDR3 length: 14 residues. The CDR3 reads CASSQGVGGSGYTF. CDR3 nucleotide sequence: TGTGCCAGCAGCCAAGGGGTAGGGGGCTCTGGCTACACCTTC. The whole variable domain, filled in from reference TRBV9 and TRBJ1-2, reads DSGVTQTPKHLITATGQRVTLRCSPRSGDLSVYWYQQSLDQGLQFLIQYYNGEERAKGNILERFSAQQFPDLHSELNLSSLELGDSALYFCASSQGVGGSGYTFGSGTRLTVV.

The V and J genes are TRBV19 and TRBJ1-1; D not resolved. Trimming stripped 7 bases from V and 1 base from J, with 16 bases between. This CDR3 comprises 15 residues. Per the germline V gene, CDR1 is LNHDA and CDR2 is SQIVND (reference sequence). DNA for the CDR3: TGTGCCAGTAATTGGGCACCTCTGCGGAACACTGAAGCTTTCTTT. This translates into CASNWAPLRNTEAFF.

This clone was seen more than once but under ten times. The J gene is TRBJ1-1, the V gene TRBV6-5; a possible D gene is TRBD1 (5 bases). CDR3 length equals 14 residues. The ends were cut back, 5 bases at V and 7 bases at J, with 17 bases in the middle. Germline V gives CDR1 MNHEY, CDR2 SVGAGI. The CDR3 region has the DNA TGTGCCAGCAGTAATCGGGGGATTGGGGGTGAAGCTTTCTTT. Translation: CASSNRGIGGEAFF.

The V gene is TRBV7-3, the J gene TRBJ2-6, with 8 bases identical to TRBD1. The V gene's germline CDR1 is SGHTA and CDR2 FQGTGA. The J segment lost 3 bases and the V segment lost 5 bases, leaving 3 bases of the junction unmatched. The CDR3 covers 15 residues. CDR3: CASSPTGDGANVLTF. CDR3 coding DNA: TGTGCCAGCAGCCCGACAGGGGATGGGGCCAACGTCCTGACTTTC.

This clone has only a few counts. The DNA for the CDR3 is TGCGCCAGCAGCTTGGCCACGGGGGTCCCTGGCTACACCTTC. Its translation is CASSLATGVPGYTF. This chain connects TRBV5-1 to TRBJ1-2, with D maybe TRBD1 (5 bases). CDR1 and CDR2 from the germline V gene are SGHRS and YFSETQ. The V and J ends lost 0 bases and 7 bases respectively, with 13 bases between them. The CDR3 has 14 amino acids.

The chain links TRBV6-5 to TRBJ2-2; TRBD2 matches at 7 bases. Per germline, CDR1 MNHEY and CDR2 SVGAGI. Trimming at V came to 4 bases and at J to 7 bases, leaving 12 bases not matched to a gene. The CDR3 is made up of 16 amino acids. CDR3 sequence (DNA): TGTGCCAGCAGTTTGTCCGGGACTACTCCTGGCGGGGAGCTGTTTTTT. Translation: CASSLSGTTPGGELFF.

This clone was detected a few times. The chain has TRBV18 and TRBJ1-1; D perhaps matches TRBD1 (5 bases). The germline CDR1 and CDR2 sequences are KGHSH and LQKENI. The V end lost 2 bases, the J end lost 5 bases, and 9 bases lay between the germline ends. The CDR3 covers 13 residues. The chain's CDR3 is CASSPWGVTEAFF. The CDR3 DNA is TGTGCCAGCTCACCATGGGGGGTGACTGAAGCTTTCTTT.

This clone was detected only a few times. The chain has TRBV5-4 and TRBJ1-2; TRBD1 matches 8 bases. The CDR3 has 15 amino acids. Germline V lookup: CDR1 SGHNT, CDR2 YYREEE (reference sequence). Germline trimming cut 2 bases from V and 4 bases from J; bases unmatched to any gene: 7. CDR3 in DNA: TGTGCCAGCAGCTTAGTGGGACAGGCGATCTATGGCTACACCTTC. As protein: CASSLVGQAIYGYTF.

This clone was counted between two and nine times. V gene TRBV23-1 combines with J gene TRBJ1-1; the D gene is possibly TRBD1 (6 bases). TRBV23-1 is identified as an open reading frame with a role that is uncertain. V was trimmed by 4 bases and J by 1 base, leaving 13 bases between them. CDR3 length: 15 residues. CDR3 coding DNA: TGCGCCAGCAGTCGAATGGGACACGAGAACACTGAAGCTTTCTTT. Residues: CASSRMGHENTEAFF.